This TCR beta chain is from a study of identical twins. TCRdb redid the calling of the 5' RACE reads with MiXCR, one entry per CDR3 protein. The sample gives around 500,000 distinct CDR3 sequences, over 12% of which show up once; roughly 0.5% is in the top ten. The germline gives CDR1 SGDLS, CDR2 YYNGEE. The CDR3 contains 15 residues. The ends lost 5 bases at V and 6 bases at J; junction bases unmatched: 9. This sample was also put to use in a study of yellow fever vaccine responses in identical twins.

The sequenced material came from CD4+ T cells sorted from blood. The TCR sequence derives from a woman aged 18-29 years in good health. J is TRBJ2-3 and V is TRBV9, with 10 bases matching TRBD2. The CDR3 region is CASRPGLAVPDTQYF. CDR3 nucleotides: TGTGCCAGCAGGCCAGGACTAGCGGTCCCGGATACGCAGTATTTT.